These 24 T cell receptor beta chains originate from one sample sequenced in a study of patients and donors after allogeneic stem cell transplantation. TCRdb used MiXCR to reprocess the RT-PCR reads, holding one entry per CDR3 protein. The data hold about a million distinct CDR3 sequences, with 18% observed a single time. Sequences were obtained from blood, either unsorted or a sorted T cell fraction (not recorded which). All receptors derive from a human donor who was either an allogeneic HSCT recipient or a stem cell or donor lymphocyte infusion donor (not recorded which). It is not recorded whose cells these are; they may come from a transplant donor.

The chain combines TRBV12-3 or TRBV12-4 with TRBJ2-7; 9 bases line up with TRBD1. V lost 5 bases and J lost 3; bases outside the gene matches: 11. This CDR3 region has 16 residues. CDR3 nucleotide sequence: TGTGCCAGCAGTCAAACCTCCGGGACAGGGTTCTACGAGCAGTACTTC. It specifies CASSQTSGTGFYEQYF.

V gene TRBV5-6 combines with J gene TRBJ1-2; D is ambiguous. CDR3 length equals 14 residues. Germline-derived CDR1 and CDR2 are SGHDT and YYEEEE. The germline V and J ends were trimmed by 6 bases and 0 bases, with 12 bases remaining between them. The DNA for the CDR3 is TGTGCCAGCACTCCCGCAGGCACTAACTATGGCTACACCTTC. Protein product: CASTPAGTNYGYTF.

The V call is TRBV10-3, the J call TRBJ2-7, with TRBD1 matching over 10 bases. CDR1 ENHRY and CDR2 SYGVKD come from the germline V gene. V shed 2 bases, J shed 2 bases, and the junction held 3 bases outside the gene matches. The CDR3 length is 15 residues. The CDR3 reads CAISEQDRGAYEQYF. CDR3 sequence (DNA): TGTGCCATCAGTGAGCAGGACAGGGGGGCCTACGAGCAGTACTTC.

Here the CDR3 reads CASSQVKLAGGIGELFF. CDR3 bases: TGTGCCAGCAGCCAAGTTAAACTAGCGGGAGGTATCGGGGAGCTGTTTTTT. This chain links TRBV3-1 with TRBJ2-2; TRBD2 matches at 12 bases. Germline V gene lookup returns CDR1 LGHDT and CDR2 YNNKEL (reference sequence). CDR3 length: 17 residues. With 1 base clipped from V and 7 bases from J, the junction kept 7 bases outside the gene matches.

This clonotype was seen at least ten times. The CDR3 end shows no conserved phenylalanine or tryptophan, and so a read error is likely. The limits of the CDR3 on the DNA are not certain, so only TCRdb's listed CDR3 is given. The chain links TRBV12-3 or TRBV12-4 to TRBJ2-4; the tabulated D call, TRBD1, remains unverified against the DNA. The CDR3 numbers 11 amino acids, ends counted. The CDR3 region is CASTADRVLHI.

Only a few counts were recorded for this clonotype. This chain joins TRBV30 and TRBJ2-2; D is ambiguous. Germline lookup yields CDR1 GTSNPN and CDR2 SVGIG (reference sequence). V lost 0 bases, J lost 8 bases, and 4 bases lay in between. This CDR3 spans 11 amino acids. The CDR3 region is CAWSVLGELFF. CDR3 coding DNA: TGTGCCTGGAGTGTACTGGGGGAGCTGTTTTTT.

The chain couples TRBV12-3 or TRBV12-4 to TRBJ1-2, with D possibly TRBD1 on 5 matching bases. Trimming cost V 1 base and J 4 bases, with 10 bases left between them. The CDR3 sequence is 14 residues long. The CDR3 region is CASSLGVGAYGYTF. In DNA form, the CDR3 reads TGTGCCAGCAGTTTAGGGGTAGGGGCCTATGGCTACACCTTC.

This clonotype was detected only a few times. The chain combines TRBV6-5 with TRBJ2-7, with 10 nucleotides matching TRBD1. Per germline, CDR1 MNHEY and CDR2 SVGAGI. The CDR3 length is 15 residues. V trimming: 4 bases; J trimming: 3 bases; junction bases outside the gene matches: 6. The DNA of the CDR3 is TGTGCCAGCAGTTTTCCGGGACAGGGGATCTACGAGCAGTACTTC. This gives the protein CASSFPGQGIYEQYF.

As concerns this clonotype: One end of the junction does not line up with germline, which may come from a read error. The V gene is TRBV20-1, the J gene TRBJ2-3; 14 bases match TRBD2. This CDR3 is built from 17 residues. Germline CDR1 and CDR2: DFQATT and SNEGSKA (reference sequence). CDR3 sequence reads: CSALLRTSGGFGDTRYF. DNA for the CDR3: TGCAGTGCGTTACTACGGACTAGCGGGGGGTTTGGAGATACGCGGTATTTT.

As regards this clonotype: Mismatch with germline at one junction end may stem from a read error. The J gene is TRBJ2-1, the V gene TRBV7-7, with D perhaps assigned TRBD1 or TRBD2 (6 bases each). The CDR3 is made up of 16 amino acids. CDR1 and CDR2 from the germline V gene are SSHAT and FNYEAQ (reference sequence). CDR3 region: CASSPLGGPSNNEQFF. CDR3 DNA: TGTGCTAGCAGCCCTCTGGGGGGCCCTAGCAACAATGAGCAGTTCTTC.

The chain uses TRBV29-1 and TRBJ1-4, with D perhaps TRBD1 (5 bases). Trimming stripped 5 bases from V and 8 bases from J, with 9 bases between. The germline CDR1 and CDR2 sequences are SQVTM and ANQGSEA. This CDR3 spans 11 amino acids. The CDR3 is CSVPGREKLFF. DNA of the CDR3: TGCAGCGTTCCGGGACGAGAAAAACTGTTTTTT.

This clonotype turned up a few times. This chain connects TRBV10-2 to TRBJ2-3; D is uncertain. There are 16 residues in the CDR3. Germline V gene lookup returns CDR1 WSHSY and CDR2 SAAADI. V gave up 0 bases and J gave up 1 base, with 11 bases separating them. This CDR3 reads CASSESARWGTDTQYF. CDR3 in DNA: TGCGCCAGCAGTGAGTCGGCCCGCTGGGGCACAGATACGCAGTATTTT.

The CDR3 here is CASRVTGLRYEQYF. The CDR3 DNA sequence: TGTGCCAGTCGTGTAACGGGACTCCGCTACGAGCAGTACTTC. The chain carries TRBV27 and TRBJ2-7; weak D call: TRBD2 (6 bases). CDR3 length: 14 amino acids. The V and J ends lost 9 bases and 3 bases respectively, with 18 bases between them. Germline assignment: CDR1 MNHEY and CDR2 SMNVEV (reference sequence).

This clonotype was seen only a few times. The genes are TRBV6-1 and TRBJ1-1, with D possibly matching TRBD1 (6 bases). The V end was cut by 3 bases, the J end by 0 bases, with 11 bases between. Germline V lookup: CDR1 MNHNS, CDR2 SASEGT. This CDR3 region has 15 residues. The CDR3 loop reads CASSDFGQMNTEAFF. DNA for the CDR3: TGTGCCAGCAGTGATTTCGGACAGATGAACACTGAAGCTTTCTTT.

This clonotype occurred a few times. The chain links TRBV12-3 or TRBV12-4 to TRBJ2-7; 12 bases fit TRBD1. The trim removed 4 bases at V and 7 bases at J, leaving 5 bases unmatched. The length of the CDR3 is 14 residues. The CDR3 spells CASSWGQGAWEQYF. The DNA for the CDR3 is TGTGCCAGCAGTTGGGGACAGGGGGCTTGGGAGCAGTACTTC.

In its sample, this clonotype was seen once. For the CDR3, the DNA is TGTGCCAGCAGCCAATCCGGGGGGGAAAAACTGTTTTTT. As protein: CASSQSGGEKLFF. V and J are TRBV7-9 and TRBJ1-4; a weak D match, TRBD1 (5 bases). Germline V gene sequence: CDR1 SEHNR, CDR2 FQNEAQ (reference sequence). The CDR3 has 13 residues. V was trimmed by 5 bases and J by 8 bases, leaving 12 bases between them.

This clonotype came up a few times. The CDR3 spells CASSPHRGGTGELFF. The CDR3 nucleotides read TGTGCCAGCAGTCCCCACAGGGGTGGGACCGGGGAGCTGTTTTTT. J is TRBJ2-2 and V is TRBV12-3 or TRBV12-4; 7 bases are shared with TRBD1. V shed 5 bases and J 5 bases; nucleotides not matched to a gene: 8. This CDR3 comprises 15 residues.

The chain has TRBV4-2 and TRBJ1-1, with D unresolved. Trimming stripped 0 bases from V and 4 bases from J, with 12 bases between. In germline, CDR1 is LGHNA, CDR2 YNFKEQ. This CDR3 comprises 15 residues. CDR3 in amino acids: CASSQDSRWGTEAFF. In DNA form, the CDR3 reads TGTGCCAGCAGCCAAGATTCGAGATGGGGCACTGAAGCTTTCTTT.

In this sample, this clonotype turned up a few times. The chain has TRBV19 and TRBJ2-1, with D possibly being TRBD2 (6 bases). Per the germline V gene, CDR1 is LNHDA and CDR2 is SQIVND (reference sequence). Trimming shortened V by 5 bases and J by 7 bases, and 21 bases separated the two germline ends. The CDR3 has 16 amino acids. CDR3 sequence: CASSPPPGLQQNEQFF. The CDR3 DNA follows: TGTGCCAGTAGTCCGCCCCCGGGACTCCAACAAAATGAGCAGTTCTTC.

J is TRBJ2-7 and V is TRBV6-2 or TRBV6-3; TRBD1 might be the D (6 bases). Germline V gene data show CDR1 as MNHEY and CDR2 as SVGEGT. There are 14 residues in the CDR3. V was pared by 2 bases and J by 4 bases, with 12 bases between. This CDR3 reads CASSYADSRYEQYF. In DNA, the CDR3 is TGTGCCAGCAGTTACGCGGACAGCCGATACGAGCAGTACTTC.

The rearrangement links TRBV7-2 to TRBJ2-7; TRBD2 agrees at 7 bases. The germline V gene encodes CDR1 SGHTA and CDR2 FQGNSA. Trimming cost V 3 bases and J 4 bases; bases outside gene matches: 9. There are 15 residues in the CDR3. CDR3 loop: CASSFVAGRIYEQYF. DNA of the CDR3: TGTGCCAGCAGCTTTGTAGCGGGTAGAATTTACGAGCAGTACTTC.

This clonotype was counted only a few times. The chain has TRBV3-1 and TRBJ2-2; D is perhaps TRBD2 (5 bases). V was pared by 3 bases and J by 5 bases, with 16 bases between. This CDR3 has 16 residues. Germline CDR1 and CDR2: LGHDT and YNNKEL (reference sequence). The CDR3 DNA sequence: TGTGCCAGCAGCCAGAACGGGGTCTCGAGAACCGGGGAGCTGTTTTTT. Its protein product is CASSQNGVSRTGELFF.

The chain joins TRBV19 to TRBJ2-1; the match to TRBD2 covers 7 bases. Germline V gene lookup returns CDR1 LNHDA and CDR2 SQIVND (reference sequence). The CDR3 spans 13 residues. V lost 4 bases, J lost 7 bases, and 4 bases stayed unmatched. The CDR3 nucleotides are TGTGCCAGTAGTAAGCCCGGGAGGAATGAGCAGTTCTTC. It yields the protein CASSKPGRNEQFF.

The sample holds a few counts of this clonotype. This sequence joins TRBV24-1 and TRBJ2-1; the match to TRBD2 covers 8 bases. After removal of 6 bases from V and 7 bases from J, the junction contained 1 base not matched to a gene. The CDR3 is 12 residues long. Germline values: CDR1 KGHDR, CDR2 SFDVKD. CDR3 DNA sequence: TGTGCCACCAGTCGCGGGAGGAATGAGCAGTTCTTC. Encoded protein: CATSRGRNEQFF.